The entry that follows covers one T cell receptor (beta chain) sequence. This entry comes from a study of blood T cell repertoires in COVID-19. Study context: Sites in the United States, Italy and Spain provided acute and convalescent COVID-19 samples.

Profiled with immunoSEQ multiplex PCR; TCRdb holds only in-frame clones, not every one. The repertoire holds 220,000 or so clones, roughly 82% seen once, with around 2.1% in the top ten. Trimming cost V 6 bases and J 4 bases; bases outside gene matches: 13. The CDR3 spans 17 residues. Germline V gene lookup returns CDR1 MNHEY and CDR2 SMNVEV (reference sequence). This sequence was found in a woman aged 45-65 years who had recovered from COVID-19. The sample taken for sequencing was PBMCs or T cells enriched from blood (not recorded which). The chain links TRBV27 to TRBJ1-3; the match to TRBD1 covers 9 bases. For the CDR3, the DNA is TGTGCCAGCAGCCCAAGAATTAGGACAGGGGTAGGAAACACCATATATTTT. The encoded protein is CASSPRIRTGVGNTIYF.